This TCR beta chain was captured by sequencing in a study of post-analysis software for immune sequencing data (dated by TCRdb to the mid-2010s). With regard to the full study: Recorded disease courses included relapsing-remitting, secondary progressive and progressive-relapsing multiple sclerosis, with some patients lacking subtype annotation. A subset of samples was prepared in parallel using single-end sample barcoding, then pooled and co-amplified after Illumina adapter ligation. The patient repertoires were compared against around 11 previously published healthy control repertoires obtained from donors aged roughly 6 to 28 years. General study outcomes and caveats: The multiple sclerosis patient group was slightly younger than the control group. Strong co-clustering of samples prepared in the same batch was shown by direct clustering with F measure, prompting a batch-effect correction. Normalized Chao1 diversity was significantly lower in multiple sclerosis patients than controls, suggesting substantial peripheral T-cell clonal expansion. Roughly 5 TRBV segments, including TRBV5-6, TRBV5-1 and TRBV20-1, were significantly more frequent in patients than controls.

TCR beta repertoires were profiled from peripheral blood of under 15 young patients with multiple sclerosis to demonstrate the VDJtools post-analysis software. The patients with multiple sclerosis were children and adolescents between roughly 6 and 17 years of age. The library was prepared using PCR. The instrument given in TCRdb is Illumina HiSeq 2500. To reduce PCR and sequencing biases, unique molecular identifiers were built into the TCR beta cDNA libraries. Every 1 to 10 million input T cells yielded approximately 500,000 cDNA molecules, meaning each molecule approximated one T cell. The patient libraries were prepared and sequenced using the same protocol as the earlier healthy control dataset. Within a given batch, samples were prepared together, multiplexed and sequenced on the same HiSeq lane. Per the source publication's procedure: Raw barcoded reads were processed with MIGEC, discarding single-read molecular identifier groups before consensus assembly and CDR3 extraction. Clonotype tables were post-analysed with VDJtools, and diversity was normalized by down-sampling all datasets to the smallest sample size. To correct batch-related cross-sample contamination, repertoire overlap clustering matched CDR3 amino acid sequences but not nucleotide sequences. TCRdb itself trimmed the public reads at Q25 with fastp, ran MiXCR and retained productive beta chains. Here each entry gathers all rows of one CDR3 protein and keeps the most common genes and DNA. TCRdb's processing, not the authors' own work, is the source of the V and J calls. The sample table shows about 760,000 distinct CDR3 sequences, and 30% are seen once. The ten top clones hold approximately 0.55% of the sample.

Comments on this clonotype: It has no known antigen specificity. Base qualities are not at hand, and no much larger clone is one base apart.

From the germline V gene, CDR1 is SGHRS and CDR2 is YFSETQ. Including the terminal cysteine and phenylalanine, the CDR3 comprises 14 residues. This entry keeps only the CDR3 DNA: 42 bases, framed from base 1. V drops 2 bases and J drops 2 bases, leaving 10 bases in between. Material: blood. This TCR derives from a girl aged 10 to 17 with multiple sclerosis. The V and J genes are TRBV5-1 and TRBJ1-2, with an unclear D gene assignment. The DNA sequence is as follows: TGCGCCAGCAGCTTTGGTGCAGGAAACTATGGCTACACCTTC. Translation gives CASSFGAGNYGYTF.